This entry describes one T cell receptor (beta chain). Here immunoSEQ multiplex PCR was the method, and the copy in TCRdb shows in-frame clones only, minus some. The sample lists 70,000 to 95,000 clones; 80% to 90% were seen once. CDR1 is SGHTA, CDR2 FQGNSA, per germline. The V segment lost 5 bases and the J segment 4 bases; nucleotides outside the gene matches: 7. CDR3 length: 14 residues. The data are from a study of OX40 agonist ivuxolimab in advanced cancers. This sequence joins TRBV7-2 and TRBJ2-7; 8 bases fit TRBD1. This TCR was sampled from an adult with an advanced solid tumor such as melanoma, head and neck, liver or kidney cancer. The sample here was CD4+ or CD8+ T cells sorted from blood, taken in a trial of the OX40 agonist ivuxolimab. The DNA of the CDR3 is TGTGCCAGCAGCCCCGGCAGGGGGCGGTACGAGCAGTACTTC. Amino acids: CASSPGRGRYEQYF. Variable domain in full (rest from reference TRBV7-2 and TRBJ2-7): GAGVSQSPSNKVTEKGKDVELRCDPISGHTALYWYRQSLGQGLEFLIYFQGNSAPDKSGLPSDRFSAERTGGSVSTLTIQRTQQEDSAVYLCASSPGRGRYEQYFGPGTRLTVT.